Listed below are T cell receptor beta chains from one sample, sequenced in a study of blood T cells in healthy people across ages. Each CDR3 protein is one row after TCRdb ran MiXCR on the 5' RACE reads. The sample contains 1.5 million to 2 million distinct CDR3 sequences, approximately 50% of which appear only once. Sequencing was performed on blood. Receptor source: a woman between 35 and 50 years old in good health. Both conserved end residues are part of each CDR3. Each record gives: V gene, D gene, J gene, CDR3 DNA, CDR3 protein. The D gene is left open where the match is weak.

TRBV20-1	-	TRBJ2-5	TGCAGTGCTACGACGCAAGAGACCCAGTACTTC	CSATTQETQYF
TRBV20-1	-	TRBJ1-2	TGCAGTGCTTCAAAACAAGCGGGGGGTTCCTATGGCTACACCTTC	CSASKQAGGSYGYTF
TRBV5-1	TRBD2	TRBJ2-1	TGCGCCAGCAGCTCAAGCACTAGCGGGGTCCGGAACAATGAGCAGTTCTTC	CASSSSTSGVRNNEQFF
TRBV5-4	-	TRBJ1-1	TGTGCCAGCAGCTTGAGGCAGGGTTCGAACACTGAAGCTTTCTTT	CASSLRQGSNTEAFF
TRBV20-1	-	TRBJ1-1	TGCAGTACTTCAGGGAACCCGAACACTGAAGCTTTCTTT	CSTSGNPNTEAFF
TRBV7-2	-	TRBJ2-7	TGTGCCAGCAGCACCGCGACAGGCAGCTACGAGCAGTACTTC	CASSTATGSYEQYF
TRBV18	-	TRBJ2-3	TGTGCCAGCTCACCACCGTGGGGGAGAAACACAGATACGCAGTATTTT	CASSPPWGRNTDTQYF
TRBV10-2	TRBD2	TRBJ2-7	TGCGCCAGCAGGACGACTAGCGGAACCTACGAGCAGTACTTC	CASRTTSGTYEQYF
TRBV10-3	-	TRBJ2-7	TGTGCCATCAGTGAGTCTATGGGGGATCTCTACGAGCAGTACTTC	CAISESMGDLYEQYF
TRBV28	-	TRBJ2-3	TGTGCCAGCAGTTTATGGTCGACAACTAGCACAGATACGCAGTATTTT	CASSLWSTTSTDTQYF
TRBV18	-	TRBJ2-3	TGTGCCAGCTCACCACTAGACAGATCGGGCACAGATACGCAGTATTTT	CASSPLDRSGTDTQYF
TRBV7-2	-	TRBJ1-6	TGTGCCAGCAGCTTAACACGGGGAGGACCCCTCCACTTT	CASSLTRGGPLHF
TRBV13	-	TRBJ2-7	TGTGCCAGCAGCTTAGGACCGTCGGGTGGCGAGCAGTACTTC	CASSLGPSGGEQYF